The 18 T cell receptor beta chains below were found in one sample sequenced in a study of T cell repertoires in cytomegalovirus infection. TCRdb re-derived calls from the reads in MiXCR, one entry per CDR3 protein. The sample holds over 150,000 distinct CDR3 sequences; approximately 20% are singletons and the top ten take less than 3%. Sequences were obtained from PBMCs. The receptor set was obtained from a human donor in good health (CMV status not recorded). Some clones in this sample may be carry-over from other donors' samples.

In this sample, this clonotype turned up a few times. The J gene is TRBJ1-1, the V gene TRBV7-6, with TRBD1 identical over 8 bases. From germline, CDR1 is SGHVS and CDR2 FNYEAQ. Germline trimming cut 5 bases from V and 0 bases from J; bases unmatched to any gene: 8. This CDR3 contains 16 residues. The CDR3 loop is CASSQGTGALNTEAFF. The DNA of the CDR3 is TGTGCCAGCAGCCAAGGGACAGGAGCCCTGAACACTGAAGCTTTCTTT.

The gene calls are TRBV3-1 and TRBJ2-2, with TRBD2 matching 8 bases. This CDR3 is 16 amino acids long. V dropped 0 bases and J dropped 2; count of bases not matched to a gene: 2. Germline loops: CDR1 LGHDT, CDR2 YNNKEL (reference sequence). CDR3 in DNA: TGTGCCAGCAGCCAAGAACTAGCGGTAAACACCGGGGAGCTGTTTTTT. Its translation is CASSQELAVNTGELFF.

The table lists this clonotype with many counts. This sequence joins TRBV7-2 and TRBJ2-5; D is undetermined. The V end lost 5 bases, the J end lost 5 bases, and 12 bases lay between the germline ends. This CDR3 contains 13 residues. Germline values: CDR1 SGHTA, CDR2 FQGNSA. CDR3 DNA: TGTGCCAGCAGCCGGGTGGACGCCGAGACCCAGTACTTC. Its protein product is CASSRVDAETQYF.

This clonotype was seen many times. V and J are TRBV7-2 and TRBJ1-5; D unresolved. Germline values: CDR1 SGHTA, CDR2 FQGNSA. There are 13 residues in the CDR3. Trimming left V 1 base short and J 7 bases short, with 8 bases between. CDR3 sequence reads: CASSLGWSQPQHF. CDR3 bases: TGTGCCAGCAGCTTAGGCTGGTCGCAGCCCCAGCATTTT. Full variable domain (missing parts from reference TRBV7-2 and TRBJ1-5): GAGVSQSPSNKVTEKGKDVELRCDPISGHTALYWYRQSLGQGLEFLIYFQGNSAPDKSGLPSDRFSAERTGGSVSTLTIQRTQQEDSAVYLCASSLGWSQPQHFGDGTRLSIL.

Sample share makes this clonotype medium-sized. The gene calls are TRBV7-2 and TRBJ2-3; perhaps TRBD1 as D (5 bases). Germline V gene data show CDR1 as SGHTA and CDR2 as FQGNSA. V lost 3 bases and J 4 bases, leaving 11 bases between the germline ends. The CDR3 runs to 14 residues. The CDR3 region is CASSFQGSADTQYF. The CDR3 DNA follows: TGTGCCAGCAGCTTTCAGGGTTCGGCAGATACGCAGTATTTT. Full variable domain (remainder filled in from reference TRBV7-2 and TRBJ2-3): GAGVSQSPSNKVTEKGKDVELRCDPISGHTALYWYRQSLGQGLEFLIYFQGNSAPDKSGLPSDRFSAERTGGSVSTLTIQRTQQEDSAVYLCASSFQGSADTQYFGPGTRLTVL.

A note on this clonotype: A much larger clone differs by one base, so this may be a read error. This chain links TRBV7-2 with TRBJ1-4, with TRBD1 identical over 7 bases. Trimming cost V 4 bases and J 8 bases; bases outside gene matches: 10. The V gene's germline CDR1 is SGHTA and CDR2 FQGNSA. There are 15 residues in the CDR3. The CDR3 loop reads CASSSRKGAREKLFF. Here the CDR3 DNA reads TGTGCCAGCAGCTCGCGAAAGGGGGCGCGGGAAAAACTGTTTTTT.

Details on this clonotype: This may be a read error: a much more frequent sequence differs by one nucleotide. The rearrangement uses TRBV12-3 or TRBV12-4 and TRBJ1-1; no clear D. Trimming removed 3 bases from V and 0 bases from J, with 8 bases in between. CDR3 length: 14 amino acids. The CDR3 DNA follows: TGTGCCAGCAGTTTTATACAGATGAACACTGAAGCTTTCTTT. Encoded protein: CASSFIQMNTEAFF.

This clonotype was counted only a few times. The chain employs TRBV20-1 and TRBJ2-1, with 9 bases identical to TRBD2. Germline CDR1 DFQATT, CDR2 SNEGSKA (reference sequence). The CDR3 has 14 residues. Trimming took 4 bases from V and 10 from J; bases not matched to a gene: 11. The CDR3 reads CSATLGLAPREQFF. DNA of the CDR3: TGCAGTGCTACCTTGGGACTAGCCCCGCGGGAGCAGTTCTTC.

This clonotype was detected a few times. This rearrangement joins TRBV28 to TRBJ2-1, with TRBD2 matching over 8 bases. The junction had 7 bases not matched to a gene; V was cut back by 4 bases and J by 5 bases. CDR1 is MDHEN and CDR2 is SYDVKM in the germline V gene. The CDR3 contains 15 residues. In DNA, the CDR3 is TGTGCCAGCAGTTCCCCCAGGACTAGCCACAATGAGCAGTTCTTC. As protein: CASSSPRTSHNEQFF.

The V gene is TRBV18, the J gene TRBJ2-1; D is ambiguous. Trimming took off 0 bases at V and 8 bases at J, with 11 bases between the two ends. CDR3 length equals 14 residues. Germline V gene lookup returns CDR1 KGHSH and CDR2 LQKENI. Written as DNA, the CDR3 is TGTGCCAGCTCACCACCTGGGGTCTTGGATGAGCAGTTCTTC. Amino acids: CASSPPGVLDEQFF.

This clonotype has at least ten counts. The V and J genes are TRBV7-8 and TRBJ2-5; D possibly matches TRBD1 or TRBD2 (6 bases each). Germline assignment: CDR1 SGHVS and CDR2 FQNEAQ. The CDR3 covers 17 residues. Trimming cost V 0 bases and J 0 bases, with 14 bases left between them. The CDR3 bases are TGTGCCAGCAGCTTAGCGCTTTCGGGGGCCGACCAAGAGACCCAGTACTTC. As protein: CASSLALSGADQETQYF.

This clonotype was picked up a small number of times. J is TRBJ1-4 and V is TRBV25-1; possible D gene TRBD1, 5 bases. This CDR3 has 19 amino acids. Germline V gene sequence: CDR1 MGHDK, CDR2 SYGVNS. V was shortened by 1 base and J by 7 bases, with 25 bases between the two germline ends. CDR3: CASSESGRVEKDDGEKLFF. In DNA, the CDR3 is TGTGCCAGCAGTGAATCAGGCAGGGTGGAAAAGGACGATGGTGAAAAACTGTTTTTT.

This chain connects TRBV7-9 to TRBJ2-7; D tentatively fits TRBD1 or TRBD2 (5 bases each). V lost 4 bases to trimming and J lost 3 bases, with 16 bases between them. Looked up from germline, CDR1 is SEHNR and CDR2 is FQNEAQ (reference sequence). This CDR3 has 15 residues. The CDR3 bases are TGTGCCAGCAGCTCAATCCGGGACGTCGTCTACGAGCAGTACTTC. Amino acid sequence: CASSSIRDVVYEQYF.

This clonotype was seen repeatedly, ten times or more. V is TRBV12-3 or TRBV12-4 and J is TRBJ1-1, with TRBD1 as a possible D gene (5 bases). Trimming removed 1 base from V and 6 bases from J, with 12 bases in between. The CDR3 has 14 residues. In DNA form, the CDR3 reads TGTGCCAGCAGTTTAGGGGCCCGGGGGGCTGAAGCTTTCTTT. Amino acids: CASSLGARGAEAFF.

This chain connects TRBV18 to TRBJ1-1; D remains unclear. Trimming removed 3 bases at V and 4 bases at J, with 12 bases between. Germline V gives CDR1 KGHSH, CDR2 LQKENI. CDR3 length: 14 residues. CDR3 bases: TGTGCCAGCTCACCTGGAGAGGGTATCACTGAAGCTTTCTTT. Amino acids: CASSPGEGITEAFF.

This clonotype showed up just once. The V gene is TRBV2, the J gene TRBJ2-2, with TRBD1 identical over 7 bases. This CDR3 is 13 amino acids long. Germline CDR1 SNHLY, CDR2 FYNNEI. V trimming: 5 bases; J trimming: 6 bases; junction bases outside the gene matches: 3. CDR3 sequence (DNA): TGTGCCAGCAGTCAACAGGGGTCCGGGGAGCTGTTTTTT. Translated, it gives CASSQQGSGELFF. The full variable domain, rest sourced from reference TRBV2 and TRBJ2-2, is EPEVTQTPSHQVTQMGQEVILRCVPISNHLYFYWYRQILGQKVEFLVSFYNNEISEKSEIFDDQFSVERPDGSNFTLKIRSTKLEDSAMYFCASSQQGSGELFFGEGSRLTVL.

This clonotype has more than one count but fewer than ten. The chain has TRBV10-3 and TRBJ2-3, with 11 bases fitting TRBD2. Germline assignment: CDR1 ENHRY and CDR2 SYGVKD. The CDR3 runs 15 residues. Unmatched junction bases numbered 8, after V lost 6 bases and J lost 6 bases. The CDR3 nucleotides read TGTGCCATCAGACTAGCGGGGGCCCAGCGGGATACGCAGTATTTT. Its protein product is CAIRLAGAQRDTQYF.

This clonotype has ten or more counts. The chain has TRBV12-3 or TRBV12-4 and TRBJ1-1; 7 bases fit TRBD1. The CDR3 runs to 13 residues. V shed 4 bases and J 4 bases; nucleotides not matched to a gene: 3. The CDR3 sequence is CASSWHRGTEAFF. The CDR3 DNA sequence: TGTGCCAGCAGTTGGCACAGGGGCACTGAAGCTTTCTTT.